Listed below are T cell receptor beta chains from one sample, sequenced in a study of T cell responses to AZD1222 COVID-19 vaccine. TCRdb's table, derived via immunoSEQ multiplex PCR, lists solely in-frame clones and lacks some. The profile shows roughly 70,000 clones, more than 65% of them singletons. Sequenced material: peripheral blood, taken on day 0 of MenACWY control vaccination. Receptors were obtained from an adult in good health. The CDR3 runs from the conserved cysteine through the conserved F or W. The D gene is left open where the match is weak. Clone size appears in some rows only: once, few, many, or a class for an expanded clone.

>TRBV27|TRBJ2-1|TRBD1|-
TGTGCCAGCAGACCTGACAGGGGCAACAATGAGCAGTTCTTC
CASRPDRGNNEQFF
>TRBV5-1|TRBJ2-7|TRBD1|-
TGCGCCAGCAGCTCAGGGACAGGGGCGTACGAGCAGTACTTC
CASSSGTGAYEQYF
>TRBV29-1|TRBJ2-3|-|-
TGCAGCGTTGATATCTTGCGGACAGAGCAGTATTTT
CSVDILRTEQYF
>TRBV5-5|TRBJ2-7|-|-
TGTGCCAGCAGCTTGGAAGGCGGGTTATCCTACGAGCAGTACTTC
CASSLEGGLSYEQYF
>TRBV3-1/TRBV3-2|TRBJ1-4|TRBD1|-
TGTGCCAGCAGCCAAAAGGACAGGGGAGGTGAAAAACTGTTTTTT
CASSQKDRGGEKLFF
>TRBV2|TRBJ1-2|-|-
TGTGCCAGCAGTGAAAAGGCAGGGCTCTACTATGGCTACACCTTC
CASSEKAGLYYGYTF
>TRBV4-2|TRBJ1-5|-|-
TGTGCCAGCAGCCAAGATCTTCGCCTTCCCCAGCATTTT
CASSQDLRLPQHF
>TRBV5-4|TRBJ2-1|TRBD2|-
TGTGCCAGCAGCTTCCCTACTAGCGTCCACAATGAGCAGTTCTTC
CASSFPTSVHNEQFF
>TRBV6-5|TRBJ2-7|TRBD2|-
TGTGCCAGCAGTTACTCGTTTGGCGCGGGAGATTACGAGCAGTACTTC
CASSYSFGAGDYEQYF
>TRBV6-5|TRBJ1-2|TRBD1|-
TGTGCCAGCAGGAACTGGGACAGGGGCACCTATGGCTACACCTTC
CASRNWDRGTYGYTF
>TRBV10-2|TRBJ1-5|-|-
TGCGCCAGCAGTGAGTCGGGGGGTGGCAATCAGCCCCAGCATTTT
CASSESGGGNQPQHF
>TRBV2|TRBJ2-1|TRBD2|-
TGTGCCAGCAGTGCCGGGACTAGCGTGTACAATGAGCAGTTCTTC
CASSAGTSVYNEQFF
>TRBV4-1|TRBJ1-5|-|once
TGCGCCAGCAGCCAAGAAGAGGGGAATCAGCCCCAGCATTTT
CASSQEEGNQPQHF
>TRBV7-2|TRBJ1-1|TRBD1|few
TGTGCCAGCAGCTTCAACAGGGGGACTGAAGCTTTCTTT
CASSFNRGTEAFF
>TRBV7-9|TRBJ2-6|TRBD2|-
TGTGCCAGCGGAGTCGGGGGGACTGGGGCCAACGTCCTGACTTTC
CASGVGGTGANVLTF